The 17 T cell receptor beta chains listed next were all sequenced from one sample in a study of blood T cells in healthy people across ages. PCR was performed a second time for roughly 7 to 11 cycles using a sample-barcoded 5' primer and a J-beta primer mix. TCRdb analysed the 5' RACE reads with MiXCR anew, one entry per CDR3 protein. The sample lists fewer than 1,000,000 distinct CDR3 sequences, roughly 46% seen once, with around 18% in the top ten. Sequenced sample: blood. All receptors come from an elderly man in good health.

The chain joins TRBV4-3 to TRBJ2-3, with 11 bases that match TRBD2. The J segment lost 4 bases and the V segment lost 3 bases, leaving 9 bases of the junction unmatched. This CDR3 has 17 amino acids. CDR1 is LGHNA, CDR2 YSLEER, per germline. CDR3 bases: TGCGCCAGCAGCCAGGATCGGCTAGCGGGAGGATCAGATACGCAGTATTTT. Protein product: CASSQDRLAGGSDTQYF.

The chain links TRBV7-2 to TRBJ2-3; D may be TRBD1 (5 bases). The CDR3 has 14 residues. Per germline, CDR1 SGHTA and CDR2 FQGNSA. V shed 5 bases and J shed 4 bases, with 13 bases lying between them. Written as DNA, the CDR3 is TGTGCCAGCAGCCTAGAGACAGCAGCAGATACGCAGTATTTT. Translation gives CASSLETAADTQYF.

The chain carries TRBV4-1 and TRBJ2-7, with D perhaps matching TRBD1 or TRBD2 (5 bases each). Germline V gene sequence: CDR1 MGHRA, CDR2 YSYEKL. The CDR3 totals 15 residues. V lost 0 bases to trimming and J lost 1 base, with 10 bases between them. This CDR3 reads CASSQDPGPSYEQYF. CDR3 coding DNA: TGCGCCAGCAGCCAAGATCCGGGACCTTCCTACGAGCAGTACTTC.

The CDR3 nucleotides are TGTGCCACCATCGGGGCGGAACCCTACAATGAGCAGTTCTTC. This gives the protein CATIGAEPYNEQFF. The chain employs TRBV6-6 and TRBJ2-1; D may match TRBD1 or TRBD2 (5 bases each). Germline V gene sequence: CDR1 MNHNY, CDR2 SVGAGI (reference sequence). Trimming pared 10 bases from V and 2 bases from J, leaving 15 bases between. The CDR3 length is 14 residues.

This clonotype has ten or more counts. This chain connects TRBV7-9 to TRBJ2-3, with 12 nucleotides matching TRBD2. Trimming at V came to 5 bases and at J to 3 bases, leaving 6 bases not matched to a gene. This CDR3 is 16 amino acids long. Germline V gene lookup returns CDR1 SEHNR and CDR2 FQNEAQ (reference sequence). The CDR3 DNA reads TGTGCCAGCAGCCACCTGACTAGCGGGAGTACAGATACGCAGTATTTT. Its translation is CASSHLTSGSTDTQYF. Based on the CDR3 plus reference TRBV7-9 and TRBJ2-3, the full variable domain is DTGVSQNPRHKITKRGQNVTFRCDPISEHNRLYWYRQTLGQGPEFLTYFQNEAQLEKSRLLSDRFSAERPKGSFSTLEIQRTEQGDSAMYLCASSHLTSGSTDTQYFGPGTRLTVL.

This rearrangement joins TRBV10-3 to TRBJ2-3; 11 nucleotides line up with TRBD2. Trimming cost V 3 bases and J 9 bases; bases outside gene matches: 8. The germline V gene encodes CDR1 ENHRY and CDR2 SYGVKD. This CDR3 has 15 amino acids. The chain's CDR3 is CAISELAGDSGTQYF. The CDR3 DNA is TGTGCCATCAGTGAACTAGCGGGAGATTCGGGGACGCAGTATTTT.

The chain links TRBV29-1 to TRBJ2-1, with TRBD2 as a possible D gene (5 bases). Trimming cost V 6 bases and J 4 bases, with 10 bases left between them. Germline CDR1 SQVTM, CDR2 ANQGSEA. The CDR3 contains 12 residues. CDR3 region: CSVASGYNEQFF. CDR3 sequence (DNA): TGCAGCGTCGCGAGCGGTTACAATGAGCAGTTCTTC.

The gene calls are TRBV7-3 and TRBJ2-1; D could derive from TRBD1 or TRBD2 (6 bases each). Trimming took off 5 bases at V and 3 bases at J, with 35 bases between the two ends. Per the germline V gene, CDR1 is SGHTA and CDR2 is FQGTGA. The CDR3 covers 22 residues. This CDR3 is CASSPWTPGTLRGKNIYNEQFF. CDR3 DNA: TGTGCCAGCAGCCCATGGACCCCCGGGACTCTCAGGGGAAAAAACATCTACAATGAGCAGTTCTTC.

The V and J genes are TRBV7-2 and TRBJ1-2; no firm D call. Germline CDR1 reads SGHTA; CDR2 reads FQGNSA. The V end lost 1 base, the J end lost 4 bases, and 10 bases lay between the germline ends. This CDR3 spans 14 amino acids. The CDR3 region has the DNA TGTGCCAGCAGCTTAGATCGAGGTCCCTATGGCTACACCTTC. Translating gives CASSLDRGPYGYTF.

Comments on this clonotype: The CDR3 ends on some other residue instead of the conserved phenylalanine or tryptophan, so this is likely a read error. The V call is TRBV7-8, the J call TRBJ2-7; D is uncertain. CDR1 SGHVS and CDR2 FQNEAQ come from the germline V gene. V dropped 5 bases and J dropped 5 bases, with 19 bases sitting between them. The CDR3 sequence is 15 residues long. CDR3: CASSPAVGFVDEQYL. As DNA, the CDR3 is TGTGCCAGCAGCCCCGCCGTGGGGTTTGTTGACGAGCAGTACCTC.

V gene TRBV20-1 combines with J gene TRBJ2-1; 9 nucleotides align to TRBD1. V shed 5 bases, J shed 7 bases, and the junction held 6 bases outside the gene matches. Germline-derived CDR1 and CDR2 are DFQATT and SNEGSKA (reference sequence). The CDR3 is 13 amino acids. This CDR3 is CSAPGTGRNEQFF. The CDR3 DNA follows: TGCAGTGCTCCCGGGACAGGGCGGAATGAGCAGTTCTTC.

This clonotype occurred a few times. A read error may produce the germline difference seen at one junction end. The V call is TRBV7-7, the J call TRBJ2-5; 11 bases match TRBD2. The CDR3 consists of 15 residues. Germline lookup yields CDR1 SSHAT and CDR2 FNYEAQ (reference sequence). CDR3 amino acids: CASSRGTSGQETQYF. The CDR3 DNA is TGTGCTAGCAGCCGGGGGACTAGCGGCCAAGAGACCCAGTACTTC.

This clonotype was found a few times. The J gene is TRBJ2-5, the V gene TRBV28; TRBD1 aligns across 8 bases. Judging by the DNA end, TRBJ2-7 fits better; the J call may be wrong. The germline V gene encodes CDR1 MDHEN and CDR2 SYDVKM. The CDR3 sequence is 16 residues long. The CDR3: CASRPTGQGAWYEQYF. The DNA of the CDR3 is TGTGCCAGCAGACCCACTGGGCAGGGGGCATGGTACGAGCAGTACTTC.

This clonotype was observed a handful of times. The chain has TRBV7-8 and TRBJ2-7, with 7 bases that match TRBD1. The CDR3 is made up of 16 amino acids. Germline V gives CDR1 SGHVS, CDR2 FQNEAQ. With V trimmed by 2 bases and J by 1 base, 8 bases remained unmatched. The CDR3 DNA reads TGTGCCAGCAGCTTATTTGCAGGGGGATCTTCCTACGAGCAGTACTTC. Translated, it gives CASSLFAGGSSYEQYF.

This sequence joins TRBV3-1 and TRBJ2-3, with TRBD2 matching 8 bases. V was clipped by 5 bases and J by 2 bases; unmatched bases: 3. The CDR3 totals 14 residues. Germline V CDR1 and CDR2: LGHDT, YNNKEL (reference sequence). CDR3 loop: CASSFSGATDTQYF. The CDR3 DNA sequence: TGTGCCAGCAGCTTTAGCGGGGCCACAGATACGCAGTATTTT.

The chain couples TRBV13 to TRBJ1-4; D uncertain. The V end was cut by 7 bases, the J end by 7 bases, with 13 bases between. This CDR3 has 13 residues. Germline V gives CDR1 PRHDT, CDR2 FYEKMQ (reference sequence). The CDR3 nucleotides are TGTGCCAGCACCTTTGGAACGGGTGAAAAACTGTTTTTT. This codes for CASTFGTGEKLFF.

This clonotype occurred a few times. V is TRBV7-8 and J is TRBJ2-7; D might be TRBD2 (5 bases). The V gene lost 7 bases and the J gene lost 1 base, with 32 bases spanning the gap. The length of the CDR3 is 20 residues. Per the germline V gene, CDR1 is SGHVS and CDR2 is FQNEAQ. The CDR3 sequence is CASTLTVGLSPSTGSYEQYF. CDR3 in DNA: TGTGCCAGCACACTCACAGTCGGACTGTCTCCTTCTACGGGGTCCTACGAGCAGTACTTC.